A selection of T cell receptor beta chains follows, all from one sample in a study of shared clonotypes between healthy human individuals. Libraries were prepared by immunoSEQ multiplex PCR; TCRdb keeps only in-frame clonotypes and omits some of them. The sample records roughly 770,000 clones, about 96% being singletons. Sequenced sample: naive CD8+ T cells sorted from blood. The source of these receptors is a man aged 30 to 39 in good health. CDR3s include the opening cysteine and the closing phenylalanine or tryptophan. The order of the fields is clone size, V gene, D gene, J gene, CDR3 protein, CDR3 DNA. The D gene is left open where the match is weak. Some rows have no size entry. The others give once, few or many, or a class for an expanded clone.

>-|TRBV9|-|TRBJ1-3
CASSVDPGNTIYF
TGTGCCAGCAGCGTAGATCCAGGAAACACCATATATTTT
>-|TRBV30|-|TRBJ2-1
CAWTRDGISTEQFF
TGTGCCTGGACTCGGGACGGAATTTCGACTGAGCAGTTCTTC
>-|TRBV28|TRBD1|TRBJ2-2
CASSFTGGPGELFF
TGTGCCAGCAGTTTCACAGGGGGACCCGGGGAGCTGTTTTTT
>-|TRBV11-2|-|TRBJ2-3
CASSLGRSTDTQYF
TGTGCCAGCAGCTTAGGCAGATCCACAGATACGCAGTATTTT
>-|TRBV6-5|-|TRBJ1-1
CASSPDRSEAFF
TGTGCCAGCAGCCCCGACAGGTCTGAAGCTTTCTTT
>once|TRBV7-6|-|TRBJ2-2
CASSLDQNTGELFF
TGTGCCAGCAGCTTAGACCAGAACACCGGGGAGCTGTTTTTT
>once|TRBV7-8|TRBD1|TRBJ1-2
CASSLVVVGTGDYGYTF
TGTGCCAGCAGCTTAGTCGTCGTTGGGACAGGGGATTATGGCTACACCTTC
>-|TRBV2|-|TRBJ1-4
CAISVATNEKLFF
TGTGCCATTTCGGTGGCGACTAATGAAAAACTGTTTTTT
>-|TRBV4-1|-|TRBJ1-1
CASSQANTEAFF
TGCGCCAGCAGCCAAGCAAACACTGAAGCTTTCTTT
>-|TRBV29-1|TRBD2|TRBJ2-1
CSVEGWGGGVEQFF
TGCAGCGTTGAAGGTTGGGGGGGAGGTGTCGAGCAGTTCTTC
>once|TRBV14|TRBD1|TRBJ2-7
CASSAYRGLNEQYF
TGTGCCAGCAGCGCGTACAGGGGGCTCAACGAGCAGTACTTC
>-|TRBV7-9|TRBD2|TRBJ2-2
CASSSTSGRGTGELFF
TGTGCCAGCAGCTCAACTAGCGGGAGGGGCACCGGGGAGCTGTTTTTT
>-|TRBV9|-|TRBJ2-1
CASSEMTSYNEQFF
TGTGCCAGCAGCGAAATGACTAGCTACAATGAGCAGTTCTTC
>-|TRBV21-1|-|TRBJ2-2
CAGDPRDPPYGELFF
TGTGCCGGAGACCCCCGGGACCCTCCCTACGGGGAGCTGTTTTTT
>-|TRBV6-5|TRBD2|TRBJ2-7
CASSYWEGGYEQYF
TGTGCCAGCAGTTACTGGGAGGGAGGCTACGAGCAGTACTTC
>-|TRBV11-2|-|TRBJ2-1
CASSLGMGYYNEQFF
TGTGCCAGCAGCTTGGGGATGGGCTATTACAATGAGCAGTTCTTC
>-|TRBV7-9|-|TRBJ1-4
CASSLDVRATTNEKLFF
TGTGCCAGCAGCTTAGACGTCAGAGCAACAACTAATGAAAAACTGTTTTTT
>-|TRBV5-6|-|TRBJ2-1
CASSLVEGEQFF
TGTGCCAGCAGCTTGGTGGAGGGTGAGCAGTTCTTC
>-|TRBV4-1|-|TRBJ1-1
CASSLDRPNTEAFF
TGCGCCAGCAGCCTAGACCGGCCGAACACTGAAGCTTTCTTT
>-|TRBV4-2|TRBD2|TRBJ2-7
CASSQESSGSYEQYF
TGTGCCAGCAGCCAAGAATCTAGCGGGAGCTACGAGCAGTACTTC
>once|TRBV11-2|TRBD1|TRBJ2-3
CASSLEVQGATDTQYF
TGTGCCAGCAGCTTAGAGGTCCAGGGGGCTACAGATACGCAGTATTTT
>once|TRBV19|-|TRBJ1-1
CASTPTQAHEAFF
TGTGCCAGTACCCCCACCCAGGCCCATGAAGCTTTCTTT
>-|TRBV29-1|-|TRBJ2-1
CSVEGASDQYYNEQFF
TGCAGCGTTGAGGGGGCTAGCGACCAATACTACAATGAGCAGTTCTTC
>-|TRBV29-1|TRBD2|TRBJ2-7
CSVAPGTSGSDWSEQYF
TGCAGCGTTGCGCCTGGGACTAGCGGGAGTGACTGGTCTGAGCAGTACTTC
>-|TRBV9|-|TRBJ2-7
CASSPMPGYEQYF
TGTGCCAGCAGCCCGATGCCGGGCTACGAGCAGTACTTC
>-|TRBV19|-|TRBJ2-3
CASSMLAVSTDTQYF
TGTGCCAGTAGTATGTTAGCAGTAAGCACAGATACGCAGTATTTT
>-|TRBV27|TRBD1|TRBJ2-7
CASSLKGGRGQGGYEQYF
TGTGCCAGCAGTTTAAAAGGGGGTAGAGGACAGGGTGGGTACGAGCAGTACTTC
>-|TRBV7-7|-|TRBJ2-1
CASSLEGGRSYNEQFF
TGTGCCAGCAGCTTAGAGGGCGGGCGTTCCTACAATGAGCAGTTCTTC
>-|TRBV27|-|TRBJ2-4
CASSFGNIQYF
TGTGCCAGCAGTTTTGGGAACATTCAGTACTTC
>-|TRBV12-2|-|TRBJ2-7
CASRPAVSVGTGPYEQYF
TGTGCAAGTCGCCCAGCGGTGTCGGTCGGGACAGGACCCTACGAGCAGTACTTC
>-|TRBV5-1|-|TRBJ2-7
CASSLTQGVLYEQYF
TGCGCCAGCAGCTTGACTCAGGGTGTCCTCTACGAGCAGTACTTC
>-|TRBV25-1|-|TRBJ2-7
CASSDGRYEQYF
TGTGCCAGCAGTGACGGACGGTACGAGCAGTACTTC
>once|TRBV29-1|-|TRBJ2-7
CSVWLFDSYEQYF
TGCAGCGTTTGGCTTTTCGACTCCTACGAGCAGTACTTC
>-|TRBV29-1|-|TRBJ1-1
CSVETENTEAFF
TGCAGCGTGGAGACAGAGAACACTGAAGCTTTCTTT
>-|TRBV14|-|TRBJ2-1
CASSQEEYGWSSYNEQFF
TGTGCCAGCAGCCAAGAGGAATACGGGTGGAGCTCCTACAATGAGCAGTTCTTC
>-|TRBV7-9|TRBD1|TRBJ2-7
CASSRAWDRAYEQYF
TGTGCCAGCAGCCGCGCCTGGGACAGAGCCTACGAGCAGTACTTC
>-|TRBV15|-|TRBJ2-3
CATSRGTSFDTQYF
TGTGCCACCAGCAGAGGAACTAGCTTCGATACGCAGTATTTT
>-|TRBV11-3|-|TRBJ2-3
CASSPPSRDTQYF
TGTGCCAGCAGCCCCCCGAGCCGAGATACGCAGTATTTT
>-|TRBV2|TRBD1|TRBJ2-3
CASSDVGQGTDTQYF
TGTGCCAGCAGTGATGTAGGACAGGGCACAGATACGCAGTATTTT
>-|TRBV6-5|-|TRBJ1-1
CASSYDRPNTEAFF
TGTGCCAGCAGTTACGACAGGCCGAACACTGAAGCTTTCTTT
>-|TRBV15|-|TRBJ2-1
CATSGGLGFSHNEQFF
TGTGCCACCAGCGGAGGATTAGGGTTTTCTCATAATGAGCAGTTCTTC
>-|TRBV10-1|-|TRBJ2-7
CASSGGSYEQYF
TGCGCCAGCAGTGGTGGCTCCTACGAGCAGTACTTC
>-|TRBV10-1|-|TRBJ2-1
CASSESTVGYGYNEQFF
TGCGCCAGCAGTGAGTCGACGGTGGGATACGGGTACAATGAGCAGTTCTTC
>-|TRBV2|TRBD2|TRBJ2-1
CASRLAGADEQFF
TGTGCCAGCCGACTAGCGGGAGCCGATGAGCAGTTCTTC
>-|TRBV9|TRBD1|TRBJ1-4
CASTSNPRTGGDEKLFF
TGTGCCAGCACCTCAAACCCTCGGACAGGGGGCGATGAAAAACTGTTTTTT
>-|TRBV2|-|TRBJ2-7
CASRQTYEQYF
TGTGCCAGCAGGCAGACCTACGAGCAGTACTTC
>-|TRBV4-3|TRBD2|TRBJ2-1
CASSPSSGSRNEQFF
TGCGCCAGCAGCCCCTCTAGCGGGAGTAGAAATGAGCAGTTCTTC